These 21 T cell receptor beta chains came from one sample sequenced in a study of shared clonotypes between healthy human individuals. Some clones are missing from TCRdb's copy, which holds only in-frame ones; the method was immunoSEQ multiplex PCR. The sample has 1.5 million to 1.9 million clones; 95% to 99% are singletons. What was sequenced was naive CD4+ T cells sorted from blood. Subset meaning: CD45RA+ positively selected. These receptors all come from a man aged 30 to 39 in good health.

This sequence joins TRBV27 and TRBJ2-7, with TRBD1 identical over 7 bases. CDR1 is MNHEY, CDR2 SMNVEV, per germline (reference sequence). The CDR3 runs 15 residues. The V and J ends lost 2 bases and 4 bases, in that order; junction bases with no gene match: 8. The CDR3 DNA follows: TGTGCCAGCAGTTTACGGACAGGTGAGGGGTACGAGCAGTACTTC. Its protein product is CASSLRTGEGYEQYF.

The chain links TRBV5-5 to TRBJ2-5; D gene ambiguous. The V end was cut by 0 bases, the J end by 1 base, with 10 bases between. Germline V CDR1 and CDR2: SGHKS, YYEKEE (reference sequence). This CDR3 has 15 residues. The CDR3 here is CASSLEGSRQETQYF. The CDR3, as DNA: TGTGCCAGCAGCTTGGAGGGTTCTCGCCAAGAGACCCAGTACTTC.

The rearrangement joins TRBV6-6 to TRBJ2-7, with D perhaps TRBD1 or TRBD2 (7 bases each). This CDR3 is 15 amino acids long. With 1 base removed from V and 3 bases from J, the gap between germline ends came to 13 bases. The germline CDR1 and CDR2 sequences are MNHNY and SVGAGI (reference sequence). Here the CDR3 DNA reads TGTGCCAGCAGTTACTGGGCAGGGGGGGACTACGAGCAGTACTTC. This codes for CASSYWAGGDYEQYF.

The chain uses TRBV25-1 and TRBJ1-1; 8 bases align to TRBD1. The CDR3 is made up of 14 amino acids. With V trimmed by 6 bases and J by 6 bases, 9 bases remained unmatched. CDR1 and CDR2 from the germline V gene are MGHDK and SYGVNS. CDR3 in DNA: TGTGCCAGCAGGCCAGGGGGCCGTTTCGCTGAAGCTTTCTTT. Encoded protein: CASRPGGRFAEAFF.

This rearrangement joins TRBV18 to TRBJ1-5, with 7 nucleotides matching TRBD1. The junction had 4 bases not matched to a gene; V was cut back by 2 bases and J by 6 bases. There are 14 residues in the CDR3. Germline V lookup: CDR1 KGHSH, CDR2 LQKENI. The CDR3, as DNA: TGTGCCAGCTCACCAGGGACAGCTACTCAGCCCCAGCATTTT. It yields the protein CASSPGTATQPQHF.

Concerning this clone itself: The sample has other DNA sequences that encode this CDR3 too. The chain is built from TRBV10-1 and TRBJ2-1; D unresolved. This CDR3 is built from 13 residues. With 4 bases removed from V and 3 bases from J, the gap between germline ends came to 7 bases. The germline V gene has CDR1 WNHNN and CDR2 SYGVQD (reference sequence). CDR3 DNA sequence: TGCGCCAGCAGTGGCTCTAGCTACAATGAGCAGTTCTTC. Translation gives CASSGSSYNEQFF.

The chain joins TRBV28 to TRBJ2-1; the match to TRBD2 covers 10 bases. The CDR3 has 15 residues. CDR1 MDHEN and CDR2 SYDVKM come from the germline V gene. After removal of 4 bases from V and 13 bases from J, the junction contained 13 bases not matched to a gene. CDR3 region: CASSSLAGVIIGQFF. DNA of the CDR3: TGTGCCAGCAGTTCCCTAGCGGGAGTCATAATCGGCCAGTTCTTC.

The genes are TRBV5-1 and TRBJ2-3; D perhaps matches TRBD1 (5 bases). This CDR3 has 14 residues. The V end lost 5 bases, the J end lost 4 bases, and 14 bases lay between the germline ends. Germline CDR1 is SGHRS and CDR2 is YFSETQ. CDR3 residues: CASSSRLGPDTQYF. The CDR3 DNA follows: TGCGCCAGCAGTTCACGACTGGGGCCAGATACGCAGTATTTT.

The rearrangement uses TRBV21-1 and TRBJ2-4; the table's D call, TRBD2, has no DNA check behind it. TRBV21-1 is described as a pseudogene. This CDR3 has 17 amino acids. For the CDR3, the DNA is TGTGCCAGCAGCAAAGCTAACACTACCCTAGCCAAAAACATTCAGTACTTC. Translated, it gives CASSKANTTLAKNIQYF.

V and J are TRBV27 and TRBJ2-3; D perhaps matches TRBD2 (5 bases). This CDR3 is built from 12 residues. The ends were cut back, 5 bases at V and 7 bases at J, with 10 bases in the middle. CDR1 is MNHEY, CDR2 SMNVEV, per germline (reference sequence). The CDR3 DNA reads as TGTGCCAGCAGTCCTCGCGGGTATACGCAGTATTTT. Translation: CASSPRGYTQYF.

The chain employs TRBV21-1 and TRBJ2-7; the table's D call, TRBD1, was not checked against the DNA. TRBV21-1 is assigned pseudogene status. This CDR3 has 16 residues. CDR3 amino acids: CASLRDRVLVSYEQYF. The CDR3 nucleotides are TGTGCCAGTCTCCGGGACAGGGTTTTGGTGTCTTACGAGCAGTACTTC.

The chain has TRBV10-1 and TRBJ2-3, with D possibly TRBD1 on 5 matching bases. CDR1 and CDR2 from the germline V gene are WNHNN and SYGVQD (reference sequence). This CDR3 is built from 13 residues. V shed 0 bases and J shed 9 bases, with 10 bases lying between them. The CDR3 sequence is CASSESPGYTQYF. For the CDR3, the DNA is TGCGCCAGCAGTGAGTCCCCAGGGTACACGCAGTATTTT.

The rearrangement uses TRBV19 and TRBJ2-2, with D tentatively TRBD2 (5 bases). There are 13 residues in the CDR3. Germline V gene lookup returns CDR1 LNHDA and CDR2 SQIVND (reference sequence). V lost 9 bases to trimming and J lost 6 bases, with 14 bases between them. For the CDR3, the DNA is TGTGCCAGCCCTCTGAGGGCGCCCGGGGAGCTGTTTTTT. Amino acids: CASPLRAPGELFF. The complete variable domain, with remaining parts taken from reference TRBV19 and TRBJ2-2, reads DGGITQSPKYLFRKEGQNVTLSCEQNLNHDAMYWYRQDPGQGLRLIYYSQIVNDFQKGDIAEGYSVSREKKESFPLTVTSAQKNPTAFYLCASPLRAPGELFFGEGSRLTVL.

The CDR3 DNA follows: TGTGCCAGCAGCCGAACCATTCTAGCGGGAGACTCCTACGAGCAGTACTTC. Translation gives CASSRTILAGDSYEQYF. The V call is TRBV7-8, the J call TRBJ2-7, with 10 nucleotides matching TRBD2. Germline values: CDR1 SGHVS, CDR2 FQNEAQ. V lost 5 bases to trimming and J lost 0 bases; unmatched junction nucleotides: 10. The CDR3 loop spans 17 amino acids.

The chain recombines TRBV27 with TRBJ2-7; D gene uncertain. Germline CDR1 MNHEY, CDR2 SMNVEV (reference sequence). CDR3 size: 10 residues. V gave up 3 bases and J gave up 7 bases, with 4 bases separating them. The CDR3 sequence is CASSLGEQYF. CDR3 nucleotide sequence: TGTGCCAGCAGTTTGGGAGAGCAGTACTTC.

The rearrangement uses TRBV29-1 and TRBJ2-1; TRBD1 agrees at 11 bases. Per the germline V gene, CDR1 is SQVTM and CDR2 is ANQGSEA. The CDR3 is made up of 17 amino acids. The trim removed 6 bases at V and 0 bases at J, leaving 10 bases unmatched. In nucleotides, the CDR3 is TGCAGCGTCCACGTCCCGGGACAGGGGGGCTCCTACAATGAGCAGTTCTTC. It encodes CSVHVPGQGGSYNEQFF.

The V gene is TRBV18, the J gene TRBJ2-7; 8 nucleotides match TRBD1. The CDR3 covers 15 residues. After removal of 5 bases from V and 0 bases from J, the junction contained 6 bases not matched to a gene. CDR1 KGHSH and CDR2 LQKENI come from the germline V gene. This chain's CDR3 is CASSVDRDSSYEQYF. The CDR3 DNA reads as TGTGCCAGCTCAGTGGACAGGGATAGCTCCTACGAGCAGTACTTC.

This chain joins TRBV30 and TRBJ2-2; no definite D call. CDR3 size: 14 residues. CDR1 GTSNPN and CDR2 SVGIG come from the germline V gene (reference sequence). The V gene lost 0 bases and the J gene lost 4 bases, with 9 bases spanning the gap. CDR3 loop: CAWSVYRVTGELFF. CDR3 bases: TGTGCCTGGAGTGTATATCGGGTCACCGGGGAGCTGTTTTTT.

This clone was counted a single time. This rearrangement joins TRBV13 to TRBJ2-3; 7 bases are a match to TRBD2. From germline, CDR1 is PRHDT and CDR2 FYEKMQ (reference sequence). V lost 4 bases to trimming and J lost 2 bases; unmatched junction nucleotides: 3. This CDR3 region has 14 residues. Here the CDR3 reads CASSYRDYTDTQYF. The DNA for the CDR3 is TGTGCCAGCAGCTACCGGGACTACACAGATACGCAGTATTTT.

CDR3 nucleotides: TGTGCCAGCAGTTCCCCGGGACAGGTCGCGTCTTTCTTT. Amino acid sequence: CASSSPGQVASFF. The chain is built from TRBV28 and TRBJ1-1, with 8 bases fitting TRBD1. Germline-derived CDR1 and CDR2 are MDHEN and SYDVKM. V was pared by 4 bases and J by 12 bases, with 10 bases of the junction left unmatched. The CDR3 is 13 residues long.

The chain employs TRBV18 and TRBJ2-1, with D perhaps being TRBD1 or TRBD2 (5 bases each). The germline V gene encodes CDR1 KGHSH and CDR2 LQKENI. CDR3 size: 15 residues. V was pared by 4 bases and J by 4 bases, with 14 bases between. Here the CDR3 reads CASSLQGWGYNEQFF. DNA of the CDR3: TGTGCCAGCTCACTTCAGGGTTGGGGGTACAATGAGCAGTTCTTC.